This TCR beta chain was captured by sequencing in a study of shared clonotypes between healthy human individuals. After removal of 4 bases from V and 2 bases from J, the junction contained 3 bases not matched to a gene. Germline values: CDR1 SGDLS, CDR2 YYNGEE. This CDR3 spans 13 amino acids. Some clones are missing from TCRdb's copy, which holds only in-frame ones; the method was immunoSEQ multiplex PCR. The sample has about 2,200,000 clones, about 92% seen once. Study-wide results and limits: Blood alone was sampled, and tissue repertoires likely differ.

Remarks on this clone: Its antigen is unidentified. This sample also contains other DNA sequences that code for the same CDR3.

Naive CD8 cells lacked CD45RO and underwent positive selection for CCR7, leaving out terminally differentiated effector memory CD45RA+ cells. Within Nashville, Tennessee resided all donors, each a Caucasian adult. This TCR was recovered from a man aged 18 to 35 in good health. Some clones in this sample may be carry-over from other donors' samples. The chain has TRBV9 and TRBJ2-7; 7 bases align to TRBD2. Material for sequencing was naive CD8+ T cells from PBMCs. CDR3 sequence: CASSPGGTYEQYF. DNA for the CDR3: TGTGCCAGCAGCCCCGGGGGGACCTACGAGCAGTACTTC. Filled out from reference TRBV9 and TRBJ2-7, the complete variable domain reads DSGVTQTPKHLITATGQRVTLRCSPRSGDLSVYWYQQSLDQGLQFLIQYYNGEERAKGNILERFSAQQFPDLHSELNLSSLELGDSALYFCASSPGGTYEQYFGPGTRLTVT.